These T cell receptor beta chains were read from a single sample in a study of blood T cell repertoires in COVID-19. Only in-frame clones appear in the TCRdb table, and some are missing; sequencing was by immunoSEQ multiplex PCR. The sample has roughly 200,000 clones; roughly 90% are singletons. The sample was peripheral blood. These receptors were taken from a man between 18 and 35 years old with active or convalescent COVID-19. The CDR3 runs from the conserved cysteine through the conserved F or W. A D gene is named only where the DNA matches it firmly. A clone size is listed for some rows: how often the clone was seen (once, few, many), or a class if it is expanded.

v_call: TRBV5-6
cdr3_length: 14
j_call: TRBJ2-3
clone_size: .
d_call: .
cdr3_aa: CASSFADRTDTQYF
cdr3_nt: TGTGCCAGCAGCTTCGCGGATCGCACAGATACGCAGTATTTT

v_call: TRBV30
cdr3_length: 13
j_call: TRBJ1-1
clone_size: .
d_call: .
cdr3_aa: CAWSRQMNTEAFF
cdr3_nt: TGTGCCTGGAGTCGACAGATGAACACTGAAGCTTTCTTT

v_call: TRBV6-6
cdr3_length: 14
j_call: TRBJ1-5
clone_size: few
d_call: .
cdr3_aa: CASSSGGYNQPQHF
cdr3_nt: TGTGCCAGCAGCTCCGGGGGTTACAATCAGCCCCAGCATTTT

v_call: TRBV5-4
cdr3_length: 17
j_call: TRBJ2-3
clone_size: .
d_call: .
cdr3_aa: CASRSGSGRSGADTQYF
cdr3_nt: TGTGCCAGCAGATCGGGGAGCGGCCGAAGCGGCGCAGATACGCAGTATTTT

v_call: TRBV18
cdr3_length: 16
j_call: TRBJ2-3
clone_size: .
d_call: .
cdr3_aa: CASSPLPPRTADTQYF
cdr3_nt: TGTGCCAGCTCACCACTCCCCCCCCGGACAGCAGATACGCAGTATTTT

v_call: TRBV12-5
cdr3_length: 12
j_call: TRBJ1-2
clone_size: .
d_call: .
cdr3_aa: CASGQQADGYTF
cdr3_nt: TGTGCTAGTGGACAACAGGCCGACGGCTACACCTTC

v_call: TRBV11-3
cdr3_length: 15
j_call: TRBJ2-1
clone_size: .
d_call: .
cdr3_aa: CASSLDGNSYNEQFF
cdr3_nt: TGTGCCAGCAGCTTAGACGGGAACTCCTACAATGAGCAGTTCTTC

v_call: TRBV7-4
cdr3_length: 16
j_call: TRBJ2-7
clone_size: .
d_call: .
cdr3_aa: CASSLATRPISYEQYF
cdr3_nt: TGTGCCAGCAGCTTAGCGACAAGACCCATCTCCTACGAGCAGTACTTC

v_call: TRBV11-2
cdr3_length: 15
j_call: TRBJ2-7
clone_size: .
d_call: TRBD1
cdr3_aa: CASSPRTGQFYEQYF
cdr3_nt: TGTGCCAGCAGCCCCCGGACAGGGCAATTCTACGAGCAGTACTTC

v_call: TRBV28
cdr3_length: 14
j_call: TRBJ1-4
clone_size: .
d_call: .
cdr3_aa: CASTPSGFNEKLFF
cdr3_nt: TGTGCCAGCACCCCCAGCGGGTTTAATGAAAAACTGTTTTTT

v_call: TRBV3-1/TRBV3-2
cdr3_length: 15
j_call: TRBJ2-1
clone_size: .
d_call: TRBD1
cdr3_aa: CASSLEGQSYNEQFF
cdr3_nt: TGTGCCAGCAGCCTAGAGGGACAGTCCTACAATGAGCAGTTCTTC

v_call: TRBV4-2
cdr3_length: 16
j_call: TRBJ2-2
clone_size: .
d_call: .
cdr3_aa: CASSLLLSEGTGELFF
cdr3_nt: TGTGCCAGCAGCCTTTTGTTGAGTGAGGGCACCGGGGAGCTGTTTTTT

v_call: TRBV7-9
cdr3_length: 13
j_call: TRBJ1-2
clone_size: many
d_call: .
cdr3_aa: CASSLGQGFGYTF
cdr3_nt: TGTGCCAGCAGCTTAGGGCAGGGTTTTGGCTACACCTTC

v_call: TRBV2
cdr3_length: 15
j_call: TRBJ1-1
clone_size: once
d_call: TRBD1
cdr3_aa: CASADRLYGNTEAFF
cdr3_nt: TGTGCCAGCGCGGACAGGTTATACGGGAACACTGAAGCTTTCTTT

v_call: TRBV30
cdr3_length: 14
j_call: TRBJ2-3
clone_size: once
d_call: TRBD2
cdr3_aa: CAWSLTSRADTQYF
cdr3_nt: TGTGCCTGGAGCTTGACTAGCAGGGCAGATACGCAGTATTTT

v_call: TRBV5-5
cdr3_length: 15
j_call: TRBJ2-7
clone_size: .
d_call: TRBD2
cdr3_aa: CASSLGSGRGYEQYF
cdr3_nt: TGTGCCAGCAGTCTGGGAAGCGGGAGAGGCTACGAGCAGTACTTC

v_call: TRBV7-2
cdr3_length: 12
j_call: TRBJ1-3
clone_size: .
d_call: TRBD1
cdr3_aa: CASSSQGNTIYF
cdr3_nt: TGTGCCAGCAGCTCACAGGGGAACACCATATATTTT

v_call: TRBV30
cdr3_length: 14
j_call: TRBJ2-7
clone_size: once
d_call: .
cdr3_aa: CAWSVPSSSYEQYF
cdr3_nt: TGTGCCTGGAGTGTACCTAGCAGCTCCTACGAGCAGTACTTC

v_call: TRBV7-6
cdr3_length: 19
j_call: TRBJ2-1
clone_size: .
d_call: TRBD2
cdr3_aa: CASSSLGGGAGGPIDEQFF
cdr3_nt: TGTGCCAGCAGCTCTCTCGGTGGGGGAGCGGGAGGGCCGATAGATGAGCAGTTCTTC

v_call: TRBV27
cdr3_length: 16
j_call: TRBJ2-1
clone_size: .
d_call: TRBD2
cdr3_aa: CASSSLPWEGYNEQFF
cdr3_nt: TGTGCCAGCAGTTCCCTTCCTTGGGAGGGCTACAATGAGCAGTTCTTC

v_call: TRBV30
cdr3_length: 13
j_call: TRBJ2-1
clone_size: .
d_call: .
cdr3_aa: CAWSPGSLDEQFF
cdr3_nt: TGTGCCTGGAGCCCGGGGAGTCTGGATGAGCAGTTCTTC

v_call: TRBV29-1
cdr3_length: 13
j_call: TRBJ1-1
clone_size: .
d_call: TRBD1
cdr3_aa: CSVDSDRGTEAFF
cdr3_nt: TGCAGCGTCGACTCGGACAGGGGAACTGAAGCTTTCTTT

v_call: TRBV2
cdr3_length: 17
j_call: TRBJ2-2
clone_size: .
d_call: .
cdr3_aa: CASSGGVRHQNTGELFF
cdr3_nt: TGTGCCAGCAGTGGAGGCGTGAGGCACCAGAACACCGGGGAGCTGTTTTTT

v_call: TRBV20-1
cdr3_length: 11
j_call: TRBJ1-2
clone_size: few
d_call: .
cdr3_aa: CSARRGLGYTF
cdr3_nt: TGCAGTGCTCGTCGAGGGCTTGGCTACACCTTC

v_call: TRBV4-2
cdr3_length: 16
j_call: TRBJ2-7
clone_size: .
d_call: .
cdr3_aa: CASSQDLVGSTYEQYF
cdr3_nt: TGTGCCAGCAGCCAAGATCTGGTCGGGTCGACCTACGAGCAGTACTTC

v_call: TRBV10-3
cdr3_length: 14
j_call: TRBJ2-3
clone_size: .
d_call: .
cdr3_aa: CAISEDGDTDTQYF
cdr3_nt: TGTGCCATCAGTGAGGACGGGGACACAGATACGCAGTATTTT

v_call: TRBV24-1
cdr3_length: 13
j_call: TRBJ2-1
clone_size: .
d_call: .
cdr3_aa: CATSDIRGNEQFF
cdr3_nt: TGTGCCACCAGTGATATTCGGGGGAATGAGCAGTTCTTC

v_call: TRBV11-3
cdr3_length: 13
j_call: TRBJ1-1
clone_size: .
d_call: .
cdr3_aa: CASSLGGANRAFF
cdr3_nt: TGTGCCAGCAGCTTAGGCGGGGCCAATAGAGCTTTCTTT

v_call: TRBV5-1
cdr3_length: 16
j_call: TRBJ1-2
clone_size: few
d_call: TRBD1
cdr3_aa: CASSLTDRGSNYGYTF
cdr3_nt: TGCGCCAGCAGCTTAACGGACAGGGGATCTAACTATGGCTACACCTTC

v_call: TRBV7-9
cdr3_length: 14
j_call: TRBJ1-1
clone_size: .
d_call: .
cdr3_aa: CASSLEFEGAEAFF
cdr3_nt: TGTGCCAGCAGCTTAGAGTTCGAGGGTGCTGAAGCTTTCTTT

v_call: TRBV2
cdr3_length: 15
j_call: TRBJ2-7
clone_size: .
d_call: .
cdr3_aa: CASSEQASSSYEQYF
cdr3_nt: TGTGCCAGCAGTGAACAAGCGTCAAGCTCCTACGAGCAGTACTTC

v_call: TRBV30
cdr3_length: 16
j_call: TRBJ1-1
clone_size: .
d_call: TRBD1
cdr3_aa: CASYNKGQGKRSEAFF
cdr3_nt: TGTGCCTCATACAATAAGGGACAGGGGAAGCGGTCTGAAGCTTTCTTT

v_call: TRBV2
cdr3_length: 15
j_call: TRBJ2-7
clone_size: once
d_call: TRBD1
cdr3_aa: CASSESRTGGMRQYF
cdr3_nt: TGTGCCAGCAGTGAATCGAGGACAGGGGGAATGAGGCAGTACTTC

v_call: TRBV3-1/TRBV3-2
cdr3_length: 14
j_call: TRBJ2-5
clone_size: .
d_call: .
cdr3_aa: CASSQDFAGETQYF
cdr3_nt: TGTGCCAGCAGCCAAGATTTCGCGGGAGAGACCCAGTACTTC

v_call: TRBV5-6
cdr3_length: 14
j_call: TRBJ1-2
clone_size: .
d_call: TRBD1
cdr3_aa: CASSFEDRGYGYTF
cdr3_nt: TGTGCCAGCAGCTTTGAGGACAGGGGCTATGGCTACACCTTC

v_call: TRBV3-1/TRBV3-2
cdr3_length: 15
j_call: TRBJ1-1
clone_size: .
d_call: .
cdr3_aa: CASSARVGGFGEAFF
cdr3_nt: TGTGCCAGCAGCGCAAGGGTTGGGGGGTTTGGTGAAGCTTTCTTT

v_call: TRBV11-3
cdr3_length: 14
j_call: TRBJ2-1
clone_size: .
d_call: .
cdr3_aa: CASSLGGWGAEQFF
cdr3_nt: TGTGCCAGCAGCTTAGGGGGATGGGGCGCCGAGCAGTTCTTC

v_call: TRBV3-1/TRBV3-2
cdr3_length: 13
j_call: TRBJ2-3
clone_size: .
d_call: .
cdr3_aa: CASSQRVSSTQYF
cdr3_nt: TGTGCCAGCAGCCAACGGGTCTCATCGACGCAGTATTTT

v_call: TRBV4-3
cdr3_length: 15
j_call: TRBJ2-1
clone_size: once
d_call: .
cdr3_aa: CASSHLASSYNEQFF
cdr3_nt: TGCGCCAGCAGCCATCTAGCGAGCTCCTACAATGAGCAGTTCTTC

v_call: TRBV18
cdr3_length: 10
j_call: TRBJ2-5
clone_size: .
d_call: .
cdr3_aa: CASSGETQYF
cdr3_nt: TGTGCCAGCTCCGGGGAGACCCAGTACTTC

v_call: TRBV7-8
cdr3_length: 15
j_call: TRBJ2-7
clone_size: .
d_call: TRBD1
cdr3_aa: CASSLGVGQGYEQYF
cdr3_nt: TGTGCCAGCAGCTTAGGTGTAGGACAGGGCTACGAGCAGTACTTC

v_call: TRBV7-2
cdr3_length: 14
j_call: TRBJ1-5
clone_size: .
d_call: TRBD1
cdr3_aa: CASSLMQGGQPQHF
cdr3_nt: TGTGCCAGCAGCTTAATGCAGGGGGGACAGCCCCAGCATTTT

v_call: TRBV19
cdr3_length: 15
j_call: TRBJ2-7
clone_size: .
d_call: TRBD2
cdr3_aa: CASSIRTSGPYEQYF
cdr3_nt: TGTGCCAGTAGTATACGGACTAGCGGTCCCTACGAGCAGTACTTC

v_call: TRBV19
cdr3_length: 15
j_call: TRBJ1-5
clone_size: once
d_call: .
cdr3_aa: CASSIPGVANQPQHF
cdr3_nt: TGTGCCAGTAGTATCCCAGGGGTGGCGAATCAGCCCCAGCATTTT

v_call: TRBV7-2
cdr3_length: 16
j_call: TRBJ2-3
clone_size: .
d_call: TRBD2
cdr3_aa: CASSSGLAGRADTQYF
cdr3_nt: TGTGCCAGCAGCTCGGGACTAGCGGGACGAGCAGATACGCAGTATTTT

v_call: TRBV4-1
cdr3_length: 15
j_call: TRBJ1-2
clone_size: .
d_call: TRBD1
cdr3_aa: CASSQDRGLGYGYTF
cdr3_nt: TGCGCCAGCAGCCAGGACAGGGGGCTCGGCTATGGCTACACCTTC